Sequencing of this T cell receptor beta chain was carried out in a study of identical twins. The CDR3 contains 15 residues. Deletions cut 5 bases from V and 7 bases from J, with 15 bases between. From germline, CDR1 is MNHNS and CDR2 SASEGT. One entry per CDR3 protein, called by TCRdb with MiXCR from the 5' RACE reads. The data show some 500,000 distinct CDR3 sequences, with roughly an eighth seen just once and about 0.94% held by the top ten. Study results and caveats: For monozygotic twins, models underestimated out-of-frame TCR alpha sharing. The presence of invariant MAIT and iNKT cells could partly confound analyses of zero-insertion sequences.

This clonotype has only a few counts. Its antigen is unknown. The sample was also reused in another study, on yellow fever vaccine responses in identical twins.

This TCR was sampled from a woman under 30 in good health. The chain is built from TRBV6-1 and TRBJ1-6; TRBD1 might be the D (5 bases). Specimen: CD4+ T cells sorted from blood. CDR3 in DNA: TGTGCCAGCAGTCCCCGTGGGGGTAGCAATTCACCCCTCCACTTT. Its protein is CASSPRGGSNSPLHF.